One sample yielded the 10 T cell receptor beta chains listed below, sequenced in a study of cytomegalovirus exposure and HLA in healthy donors. Clones were sequenced by immunoSEQ multiplex PCR, and TCRdb holds only the in-frame ones, with some missing. The sample holds 250,000 or so clones, roughly 87% seen once. Sequencing was done on a sample of PBMCs. These receptors all come from a man aged 18 to 35 in good health and CMV-seropositive.

The V gene is TRBV7-9, the J gene TRBJ2-7; D perhaps matches TRBD2 (6 bases). V shed 6 bases and J shed 12 bases, with 24 bases lying between them. The germline gives CDR1 SEHNR, CDR2 FQNEAQ (reference sequence). The CDR3 is 14 amino acids. CDR3 in amino acids: CASSSSWAHGGPYF. The DNA of the CDR3 is TGTGCCAGCAGTTCTAGTTGGGCCCACGGAGGGCCGTACTTC.

The chain uses TRBV5-1 and TRBJ2-2; 8 bases agree with TRBD2. Germline lookup yields CDR1 SGHRS and CDR2 YFSETQ. Germline trimming cut 2 bases from V and 5 bases from J; bases unmatched to any gene: 8. The CDR3 covers 16 residues. In DNA form, the CDR3 reads TGCGCCAGCAGCTTCCTTACGGGACTAGAAACCGGGGAGCTGTTTTTT. Protein sequence: CASSFLTGLETGELFF.

The chain employs TRBV6-1 and TRBJ1-2; D is uncertain. Germline values: CDR1 MNHNS, CDR2 SASEGT. V dropped 7 bases and J dropped 5 bases, with 14 bases sitting between them. This CDR3 region has 13 residues. Written as DNA, the CDR3 is TGTGCCAGCATAATTTCGGGGAGTTATGGCTACACCTTC. Translation: CASIISGSYGYTF.

The chain links TRBV18 to TRBJ2-3, with D possibly called TRBD1 or TRBD2 (6 bases each). Trimming shortened V by 3 bases and J by 2 bases, and 21 bases separated the two germline ends. The CDR3 has 18 residues. CDR1 and CDR2 (germline): KGHSH, LQKENI. CDR3 sequence reads: CASSPLPGHREDTDTQYF. The CDR3 region has the DNA TGTGCCAGCTCACCCCTTCCGGGACACAGGGAGGACACAGATACGCAGTATTTT.

Only a few counts were recorded for this clone. This same CDR3 is encoded by further DNA sequences in the sample. The CDR3: CASSPGRDHYEQYF. The CDR3 region has the DNA TGTGCCAGCAGCCCCGGGAGGGATCACTACGAGCAGTACTTC. The J gene is TRBJ2-7, the V gene TRBV7-9, with 8 bases lining up with TRBD2. With 5 bases clipped from V and 3 bases from J, the junction kept 6 bases outside the gene matches. The CDR3 runs 14 residues. Germline lookup yields CDR1 SEHNR and CDR2 FQNEAQ (reference sequence).

The rearrangement uses TRBV7-9 and TRBJ1-1; D unresolved. CDR1 SEHNR and CDR2 FQNEAQ come from the germline V gene (reference sequence). CDR3 size: 13 residues. Trimming removed 1 base from V and 1 base from J, with 4 bases in between. CDR3 DNA: TGTGCCAGCAGCTTAGGAACGAACACTGAAGCTTTCTTT. Translating gives CASSLGTNTEAFF.

The CDR3 spells CASGRDSKSYEQYF. In DNA, the CDR3 is TGTGCCAGTGGAAGGGACAGCAAATCCTACGAGCAGTACTTC. The V gene is TRBV7-9, the J gene TRBJ2-7, with TRBD1 matching 7 bases. CDR1 is SEHNR, CDR2 FQNEAQ, per germline (reference sequence). The CDR3 totals 14 residues. V shed 9 bases and J 1 base; nucleotides not matched to a gene: 9.

This chain joins TRBV14 and TRBJ1-1; D uncertain. The CDR3 extends over 15 amino acids. The ends were cut back, 1 base at V and 6 bases at J, with 15 bases in the middle. Germline CDR1 is SGHDN and CDR2 is FVKESK. The CDR3 DNA follows: TGTGCCAGCAGCCAAGTCACGGCTCTCGGGTCTGAAGCTTTCTTT. It translates to CASSQVTALGSEAFF.

In nucleotides, the CDR3 is TGTGCCAGCAGCTTATTGGACAGTGAAGCTTTCTTT. Translation gives CASSLLDSEAFF. The chain is built from TRBV7-9 and TRBJ1-1; tentative D call: TRBD1 (6 bases). The CDR3 consists of 12 residues. V lost 2 bases and J 7 bases, leaving 8 bases between the germline ends. The germline V gene has CDR1 SEHNR and CDR2 FQNEAQ (reference sequence). The full variable domain, in which reference TRBV7-9 and TRBJ1-1 provide the parts outside the CDR3, is DTGVSQNPRHKITKRGQNVTFRCDPISEHNRLYWYRQTLGQGPEFLTYFQNEAQLEKSRLLSDRFSAERPKGSFSTLEIQRTEQGDSAMYLCASSLLDSEAFFGQGTRLTVV.

There are a few counts of this clone. V gene TRBV29-1 combines with J gene TRBJ2-1; D perhaps matches TRBD2 (6 bases). The germline gives CDR1 SQVTM, CDR2 ANQGSEA. V was pared by 7 bases and J by 2 bases, with 6 bases between. There are 11 residues in the CDR3. CDR3 loop: CSGGTYNEQFF. The CDR3 DNA sequence: TGCAGCGGCGGGACCTACAATGAGCAGTTCTTC.